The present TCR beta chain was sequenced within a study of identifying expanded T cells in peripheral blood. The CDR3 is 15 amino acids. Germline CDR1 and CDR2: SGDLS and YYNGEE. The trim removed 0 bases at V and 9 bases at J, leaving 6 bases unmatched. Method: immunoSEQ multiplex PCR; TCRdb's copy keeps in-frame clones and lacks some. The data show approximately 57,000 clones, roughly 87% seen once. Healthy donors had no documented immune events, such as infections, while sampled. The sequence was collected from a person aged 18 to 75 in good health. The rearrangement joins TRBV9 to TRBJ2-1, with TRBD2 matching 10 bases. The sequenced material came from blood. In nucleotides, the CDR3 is TGTGCCAGCAGCGTAGTGAGCGGGGGGGCGGTTGAGCAGTTCTTC. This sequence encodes CASSVVSGGAVEQFF.